Ten or more counts support the clone carrying this T cell receptor beta chain. Amplification of TCR beta CDR3 regions was performed using RNA transcripts as template. A set of HTBI primers served as the primers for a first-round RT-PCR of the TCR CDR3. TCRdb reanalysed the multiplex PCR reads using MiXCR and keeps one entry per CDR3 protein. The sample contains 450,000 to 550,000 distinct CDR3 sequences, around 22% of which appear only once. The CDR3 covers 15 residues. Between the trimmed V and J ends, which lost 2 bases and 1 base, there was a span of 9 bases. In the ophthalmopathy cohort, Clinical Activity Score was at least 3, NOSPECS grade at least 4, and duration under 3 months. The study left out patients who had uncontrolled infection, other autoimmune disease, pregnancy or lactation. This sample stems from a study of T cells in Graves' hyperthyroidism and ophthalmopathy.

This chain joins TRBV12-3 or TRBV12-4 and TRBJ1-5; the D is unclear. Sequenced input: blood. The TCR sequence derives from a woman in her thirties with Graves' ophthalmopathy. The CDR3 DNA is TGTGCCAGCAGTTTAAGGCTACAGAGCAATCAGCCCCAGCATTTT. It encodes CASSLRLQSNQPQHF.